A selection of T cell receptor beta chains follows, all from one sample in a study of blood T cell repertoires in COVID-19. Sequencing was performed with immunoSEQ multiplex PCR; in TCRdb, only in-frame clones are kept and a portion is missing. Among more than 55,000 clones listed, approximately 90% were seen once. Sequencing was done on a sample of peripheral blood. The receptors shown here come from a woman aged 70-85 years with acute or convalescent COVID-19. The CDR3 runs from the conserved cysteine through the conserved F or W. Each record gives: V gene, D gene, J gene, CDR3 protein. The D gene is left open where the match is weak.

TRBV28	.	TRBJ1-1	CASTPGGLNTEAFF
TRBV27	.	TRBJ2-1	CASSSLAPNEQFF
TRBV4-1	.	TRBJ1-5	CASSQEGVYNQPQHF
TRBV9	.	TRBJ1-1	CASSPYGGTDTEAFF
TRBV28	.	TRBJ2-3	CASSLRRPPVSDSTDTQYF
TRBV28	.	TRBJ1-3	CASSPATTGLRGNTIYF
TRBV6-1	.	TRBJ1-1	CASSTEGDTEAFF
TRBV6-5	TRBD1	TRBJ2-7	CASSTTGGTYEQYF
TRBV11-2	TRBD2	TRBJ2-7	CASSSLRTSGGNREQYF
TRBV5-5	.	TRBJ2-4	CASSRDRTKNIQYF
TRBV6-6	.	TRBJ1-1	CASHTRAGVGTEAFF
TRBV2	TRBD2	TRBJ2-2	CASMVAGPPDRELFF
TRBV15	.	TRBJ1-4	CATSRGGIGEKLFF
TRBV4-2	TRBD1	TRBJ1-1	CASSQGGTGGTEAFF
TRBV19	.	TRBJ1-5	CASSIVWGGDQPQHF
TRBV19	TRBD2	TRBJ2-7	CASSNGRWTSGREQYF
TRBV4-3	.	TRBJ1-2	CASSLVTGLSYGYTF
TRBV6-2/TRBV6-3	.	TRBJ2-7	CASSYQYSRNGEQYF
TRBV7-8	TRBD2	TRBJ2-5	CASSRGLAGGQETQYF
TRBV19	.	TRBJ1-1	CASSTRGPNTEAFF
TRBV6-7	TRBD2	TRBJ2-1	CASSYPVIGGRNDYNEQFF
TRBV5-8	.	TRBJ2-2	CASSFDRITTGELFF
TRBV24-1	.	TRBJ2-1	CATSDRGGVLLNEQFF
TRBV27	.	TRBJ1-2	CASSFSGFYGYTF
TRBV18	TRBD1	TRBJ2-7	CASSLGQVRYEQYF
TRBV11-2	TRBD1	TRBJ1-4	CASSFGQGANEKLFF
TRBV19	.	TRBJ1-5	CASSIARTGTNQPQHF
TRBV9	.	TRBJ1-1	CASSVQQGFEAFF
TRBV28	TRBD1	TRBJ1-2	CASSPWTGKGYGYTF
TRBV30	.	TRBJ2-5	CAWSVGFGGSQETQYF
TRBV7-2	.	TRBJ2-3	CASSQGWGTDTQYF
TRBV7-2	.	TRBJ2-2	CASSLEAVNTGELFF
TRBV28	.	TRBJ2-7	CASSRGQRSTYEQYF
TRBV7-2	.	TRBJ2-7	CASSLGGRRGEQYF
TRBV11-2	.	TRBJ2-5	CASSLGRSSGTQYF
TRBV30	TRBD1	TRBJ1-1	CAWGTGGGEAFF
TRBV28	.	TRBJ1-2	CASSLISVNGYTF
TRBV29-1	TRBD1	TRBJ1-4	CSVGYRGEKLFF
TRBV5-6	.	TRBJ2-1	CASSFPSGYNEQFF
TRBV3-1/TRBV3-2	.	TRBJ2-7	CASSQEWAGGLREQYF
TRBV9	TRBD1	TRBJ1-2	CASSVEGTGGRYGYTF
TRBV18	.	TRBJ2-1	CASSPPGFSYNEQFF
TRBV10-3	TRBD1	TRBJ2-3	CAIRVRGPGTDTQYF
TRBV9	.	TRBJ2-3	CASSGGPGTDTQYF
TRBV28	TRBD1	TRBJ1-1	CASSLQGAAGFFF
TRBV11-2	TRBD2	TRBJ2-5	CASSLGVSGFQETQYF
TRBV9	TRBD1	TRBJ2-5	CASSVGGGDFLVETQYF
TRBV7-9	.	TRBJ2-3	CASSYPPRQGGIPDTQYF
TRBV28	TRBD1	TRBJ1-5	CASHPGGQGNKPQHF
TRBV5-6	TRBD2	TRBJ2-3	CASSYLAERGDTQYF
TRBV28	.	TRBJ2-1	CASSLRAGHYNEQFF
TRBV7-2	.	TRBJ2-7	CASSSLRGYSEQYF
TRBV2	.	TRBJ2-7	CASSTPTVDYSSYEQYF